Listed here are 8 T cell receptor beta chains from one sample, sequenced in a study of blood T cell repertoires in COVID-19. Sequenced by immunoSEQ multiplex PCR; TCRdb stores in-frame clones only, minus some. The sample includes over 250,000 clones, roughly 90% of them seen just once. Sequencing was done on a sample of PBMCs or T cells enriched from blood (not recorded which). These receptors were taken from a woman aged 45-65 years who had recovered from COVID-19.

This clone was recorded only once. CDR3 DNA: TGTGCCAGCAGCGTAGCTACGAGGGTTGGCTATGGCTACACCTTC. The encoded protein is CASSVATRVGYGYTF. V and J are TRBV9 and TRBJ1-2; the D is unclear. Germline CDR1 reads SGDLS; CDR2 reads YYNGEE. V was shortened by 0 bases and J by 4 bases, with 13 bases between the two germline ends. This CDR3 spans 15 amino acids.

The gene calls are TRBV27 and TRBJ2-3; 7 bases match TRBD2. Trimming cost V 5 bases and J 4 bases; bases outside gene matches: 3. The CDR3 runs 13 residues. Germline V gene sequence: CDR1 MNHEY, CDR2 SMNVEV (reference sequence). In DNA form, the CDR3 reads TGTGCCAGCAGTGGGGGGGGAGCAGATACGCAGTATTTT. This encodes CASSGGGADTQYF.

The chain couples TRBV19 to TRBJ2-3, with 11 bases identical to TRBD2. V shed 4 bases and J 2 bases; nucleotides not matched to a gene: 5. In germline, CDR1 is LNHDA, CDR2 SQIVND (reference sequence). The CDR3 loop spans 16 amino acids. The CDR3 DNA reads TGTGCCAGTAGTACCAGACTAGCGGGGAACACAGATACGCAGTATTTT. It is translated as CASSTRLAGNTDTQYF.

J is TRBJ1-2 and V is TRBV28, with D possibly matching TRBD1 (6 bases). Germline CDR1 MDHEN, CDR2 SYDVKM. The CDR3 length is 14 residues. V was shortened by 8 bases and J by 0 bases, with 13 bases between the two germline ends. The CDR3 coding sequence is TGTGCCAGCTACTCAGGGGATCCTAACTATGGCTACACCTTC. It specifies CASYSGDPNYGYTF.

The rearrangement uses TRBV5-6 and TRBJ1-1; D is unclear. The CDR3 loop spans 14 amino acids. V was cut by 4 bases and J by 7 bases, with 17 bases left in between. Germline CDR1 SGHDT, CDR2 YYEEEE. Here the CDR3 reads CASSTGGVGSEAFF. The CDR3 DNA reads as TGTGCCAGCAGCACGGGTGGGGTCGGGAGTGAAGCTTTCTTT.

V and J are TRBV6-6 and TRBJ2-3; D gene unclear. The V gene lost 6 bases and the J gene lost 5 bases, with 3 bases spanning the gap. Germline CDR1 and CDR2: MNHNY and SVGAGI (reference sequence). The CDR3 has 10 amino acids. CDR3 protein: CASRLDTQYF. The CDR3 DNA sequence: TGTGCCAGCAGACTAGATACGCAGTATTTT.

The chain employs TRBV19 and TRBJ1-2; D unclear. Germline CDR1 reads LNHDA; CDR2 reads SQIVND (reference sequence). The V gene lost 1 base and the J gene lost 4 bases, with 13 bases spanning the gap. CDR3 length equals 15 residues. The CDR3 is CASSIAQRAGYGYTF. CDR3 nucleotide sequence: TGTGCCAGTAGTATAGCCCAGAGGGCGGGCTATGGCTACACCTTC.

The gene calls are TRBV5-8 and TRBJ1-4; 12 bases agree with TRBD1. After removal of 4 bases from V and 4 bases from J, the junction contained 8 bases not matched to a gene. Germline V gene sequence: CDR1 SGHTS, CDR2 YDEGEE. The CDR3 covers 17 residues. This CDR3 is CASSLGQGASDNEKLFF. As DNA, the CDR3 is TGTGCCAGCAGCCTGGGACAGGGGGCGTCTGATAATGAAAAACTGTTTTTT. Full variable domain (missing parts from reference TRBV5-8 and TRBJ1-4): EAGVTQSPTHLIKTRGQQATLRCSPISGHTSVYWYQQALGLGLQFLLWYDEGEERNRGNFPPRFSGRQFPNYSSELNVNALELEDSALYLCASSLGQGASDNEKLFFGSGTQLSVL.